What follows is one T cell receptor (beta chain) and its context. Autoimmune disease history or systemic immunosuppression led to patients being barred. This sample is part of a study of OX40 agonist ivuxolimab in advanced cancers. The overall study: The patients received agonistic anti-OX40 (CD134) antibody ivuxolimab. Having had anti-PD-1, anti-PD-L1 or anti-CTLA-4 therapy before was allowed, and 40% to 45% had some.

TCRdb's copy holds only in-frame clones and misses some; the assay was immunoSEQ multiplex PCR. Among tens of thousands of clones listed, 88% were seen once. The germline V gene has CDR1 MNHEY and CDR2 SVGAGI. CDR3 length: 16 amino acids. V shed 2 bases and J 3 bases; nucleotides not matched to a gene: 5. This sequence originates from an adult with an advanced solid tumor such as melanoma, head and neck, liver or kidney cancer. Sample: CD4+ or CD8+ T cells sorted from blood, taken in a trial of the OX40 agonist ivuxolimab. V usage is TRBV6-5 and J usage is TRBJ2-3; 10 bases are a match to TRBD2. The CDR3 protein is CASSYSPSGGTDTQYF. In DNA, the CDR3 is TGTGCCAGCAGTTACAGCCCTAGCGGGGGAACAGATACGCAGTATTTT.